One and the same sample provided the 20 T cell receptor beta chains below, sequenced in a study of T cell responses to AZD1222 COVID-19 vaccine. Sequencing was performed with immunoSEQ multiplex PCR; in TCRdb, only in-frame clones are kept and a portion is missing. The sample lists 120,000 or so clones; about 89% were seen once. This sample comprised peripheral blood, obtained on day 0 of MenACWY control vaccination. These TCRs come from an adult in good health.

V usage is TRBV10-3 and J usage is TRBJ2-2; no firm D call. CDR3 length: 14 amino acids. Trimming pared 0 bases from V and 5 bases from J, leaving 7 bases between. Germline CDR1 ENHRY, CDR2 SYGVKD. The CDR3 DNA follows: TGTGCCATCAGTGAGTCGGCCGTAACCGGGGAGCTGTTTTTT. This gives the protein CAISESAVTGELFF.

The chain carries TRBV12-3 or TRBV12-4 and TRBJ1-2; D gene unclear. The CDR3 sequence is 13 residues long. V dropped 0 bases and J dropped 2 bases, with 4 bases sitting between them. In nucleotides, the CDR3 is TGTGCCAGCAGTTTAGCAGACAACTATGGCTACACCTTC. It encodes CASSLADNYGYTF.

The chain combines TRBV27 with TRBJ1-1, with a weak D call TRBD1 (5 bases). Germline CDR1 and CDR2: MNHEY and SMNVEV (reference sequence). V gave up 7 bases and J gave up 1 base, with 13 bases separating them. The CDR3 runs to 14 residues. DNA of the CDR3: TGTGCCAGCACGCCCTGGGGCAGGAACACTGAAGCTTTCTTT. This sequence encodes CASTPWGRNTEAFF.

The chain couples TRBV6-1 to TRBJ1-2; D not certain. The V and J ends lost 2 bases and 2 bases respectively, with 18 bases between them. Germline loops: CDR1 MNHNS, CDR2 SASEGT. The CDR3 length is 17 residues. CDR3 sequence: CASSERAYEVPNYGYTF. The CDR3 DNA reads TGTGCCAGCAGTGAAAGAGCTTATGAGGTCCCGAACTATGGCTACACCTTC.

The chain has TRBV6-6 and TRBJ1-1, with D hard to call. Looked up from germline, CDR1 is MNHNY and CDR2 is SVGAGI (reference sequence). Deletions cut 6 bases from V and 9 bases from J, with 17 bases between. The CDR3 has 13 residues. In DNA, the CDR3 is TGTGCCAGCAGCCCGGCGGAGTTGAACCAAGCTTTCTTT. As protein: CASSPAELNQAFF.

The gene calls are TRBV7-2 and TRBJ2-3, with 9 bases aligning to TRBD2. This CDR3 spans 17 amino acids. Trimming took 1 base from V and 0 from J; bases not matched to a gene: 5. Germline V CDR1 and CDR2: SGHTA, FQGNSA. The CDR3 here is CASSLGASGTSTDTQYF. DNA for the CDR3: TGTGCCAGCAGCTTAGGGGCTAGCGGGACTAGCACAGATACGCAGTATTTT.

The rearrangement joins TRBV7-3 to TRBJ2-3; TRBD2 aligns across 10 bases. This CDR3 is 17 amino acids long. Trimming cost V 5 bases and J 0 bases; bases outside gene matches: 8. Germline CDR1 reads SGHTA; CDR2 reads FQGTGA. The CDR3 DNA sequence: TGTGCCAGCAGCGGGAGTAGCGGGAGGCCGAGCACAGATACGCAGTATTTT. Translation gives CASSGSSGRPSTDTQYF. Supplemented by reference TRBV7-3 and TRBJ2-3, the full variable domain reads GAGVSQTPSNKVTEKGKYVELRCDPISGHTALYWYRQSLGQGPEFLIYFQGTGAADDSGLPNDRFFAVRPEGSVSTLKIQRTERGDSAVYLCASSGSSGRPSTDTQYFGPGTRLTVL.

This rearrangement joins TRBV5-6 to TRBJ2-5, with 11 bases aligning to TRBD1. J gave up 5 bases and V 4 bases, and 7 bases lay outside the gene matches. The length of the CDR3 is 15 residues. CDR1 and CDR2 (germline): SGHDT, YYEEEE. The CDR3: CASSKDRGRVETQYF. The DNA for the CDR3 is TGTGCCAGCAGCAAGGACAGGGGGCGGGTGGAGACCCAGTACTTC.

This clone was recorded once. CDR3 protein: CATSKGNQETQYF. DNA for the CDR3: TGTGCCACCTCAAAGGGAAATCAAGAGACCCAGTACTTC. The chain uses TRBV24-1 and TRBJ2-5, with D unresolved. The CDR3 length is 13 residues. Deletions cut 9 bases from V and 2 bases from J, with 12 bases between. The V gene's germline CDR1 is KGHDR and CDR2 SFDVKD.

The chain combines TRBV11-3 with TRBJ2-7; TRBD2 is a possible D gene (6 bases). Trimming shortened V by 5 bases and J by 0 bases, and 11 bases separated the two germline ends. CDR1 and CDR2 from the germline V gene are SGHNT and YENEEA. This CDR3 comprises 14 residues. The CDR3 bases are TGTGCCAGCAGCCGGGGGTTGTCCTCCTACGAGCAGTACTTC. The encoded protein is CASSRGLSSYEQYF.

The rearrangement joins TRBV5-4 to TRBJ1-3, with D possibly TRBD1 on 5 matching bases. The V and J ends lost 4 bases and 0 bases respectively, with 17 bases between them. Looked up from germline, CDR1 is SGHNT and CDR2 is YYREEE (reference sequence). The CDR3 is made up of 17 amino acids. Here the CDR3 reads CASSQGLYTSSGNTIYF. The CDR3 DNA reads as TGTGCCAGCAGCCAGGGACTCTACACCAGCTCTGGAAACACCATATATTTT.

The chain is built from TRBV7-3 and TRBJ2-2; 10 nucleotides agree with TRBD2. This CDR3 is 16 amino acids long. Germline V lookup: CDR1 SGHTA, CDR2 FQGTGA. V was pared by 3 bases and J by 4 bases, with 5 bases of the junction left unmatched. The CDR3 DNA reads TGTGCCAGCAGCTTGCTAGCGGGAGTGGGCACCGGGGAGCTGTTTTTT. It encodes CASSLLAGVGTGELFF.

This sequence joins TRBV7-3 and TRBJ1-3, with D unresolved. The CDR3 has 15 amino acids. CDR1 and CDR2 (germline): SGHTA, FQGTGA. Trimming removed 5 bases from V and 2 bases from J, with 13 bases in between. The CDR3, as DNA: TGTGCCAGCAGCCCCAACGCGGGAGCTGGAAACACCATATATTTT. Its protein product is CASSPNAGAGNTIYF.

The chain couples TRBV27 to TRBJ2-6; the D gene could be TRBD1 or TRBD2 (6 bases each). The CDR3 covers 17 residues. Germline CDR1 reads MNHEY; CDR2 reads SMNVEV (reference sequence). V gave up 3 bases and J gave up 0 bases, with 12 bases separating them. CDR3 bases: TGTGCCAGCAGTTTGTCCGGGGGCTCCTCTGGGGCCAACGTCCTGACTTTC. Protein sequence: CASSLSGGSSGANVLTF.

The chain combines TRBV7-8 with TRBJ1-2; no definite D call. The germline CDR1 and CDR2 sequences are SGHVS and FQNEAQ. V lost 1 base, J lost 0 bases, and 9 bases lay in between. The CDR3 is made up of 15 amino acids. Here the CDR3 DNA reads TGTGCCAGCAGCTTAGAATATTCAGCTAACTATGGCTACACCTTC. Its translation is CASSLEYSANYGYTF.

The V gene is TRBV2, the J gene TRBJ1-5; D is unresolved. Per the germline V gene, CDR1 is SNHLY and CDR2 is FYNNEI. There are 15 residues in the CDR3. V dropped 1 base and J dropped 4 bases, with 11 bases sitting between them. CDR3 protein: CASSEEAGSNQPQHF. CDR3 DNA: TGTGCCAGCAGTGAAGAGGCGGGTTCGAATCAGCCCCAGCATTTT.

This clone came up a few times. The same CDR3 arises from other DNA sequences in this sample as well. This chain joins TRBV10-3 and TRBJ2-5; D gene uncertain. The CDR3 extends over 13 amino acids. Germline V gives CDR1 ENHRY, CDR2 SYGVKD. The V and J ends lost 5 bases and 3 bases respectively, with 10 bases between them. CDR3 amino acids: CAISPRAEETQYF. The DNA for the CDR3 is TGTGCCATCAGTCCCCGGGCAGAAGAGACCCAGTACTTC.

V gene TRBV5-6 combines with J gene TRBJ1-6, with 7 positions matching TRBD1. V lost 3 bases to trimming and J lost 15 bases; unmatched junction nucleotides: 6. The CDR3 consists of 12 residues. Germline V gene lookup returns CDR1 SGHDT and CDR2 YYEEEE. The CDR3 DNA reads TGTGCCAGCAGCTCCGGACAGGTGGACCTCCACTTT. It is translated as CASSSGQVDLHF.

The rearrangement joins TRBV18 to TRBJ2-3, with 13 bases matching TRBD2. The trim removed 1 base at V and 3 bases at J, leaving 1 base unmatched. The CDR3 is 16 residues long. Germline V gives CDR1 KGHSH, CDR2 LQKENI. The DNA for the CDR3 is TGTGCCAGCTCACCACGGGGACTAGCGGGAACAGATACGCAGTATTTT. This encodes CASSPRGLAGTDTQYF.

The gene calls are TRBV11-3 and TRBJ1-2; TRBD1 matches at 8 bases. Trimming removed 1 base from V and 9 bases from J; junction bases left unmatched: 10. This CDR3 region has 15 residues. From germline, CDR1 is SGHNT and CDR2 YENEEA. In DNA, the CDR3 is TGTGCCAGCAGCTTAGGCTCAACAGGGGGTCTTAGCTACACCTTC. This translates into CASSLGSTGGLSYTF.